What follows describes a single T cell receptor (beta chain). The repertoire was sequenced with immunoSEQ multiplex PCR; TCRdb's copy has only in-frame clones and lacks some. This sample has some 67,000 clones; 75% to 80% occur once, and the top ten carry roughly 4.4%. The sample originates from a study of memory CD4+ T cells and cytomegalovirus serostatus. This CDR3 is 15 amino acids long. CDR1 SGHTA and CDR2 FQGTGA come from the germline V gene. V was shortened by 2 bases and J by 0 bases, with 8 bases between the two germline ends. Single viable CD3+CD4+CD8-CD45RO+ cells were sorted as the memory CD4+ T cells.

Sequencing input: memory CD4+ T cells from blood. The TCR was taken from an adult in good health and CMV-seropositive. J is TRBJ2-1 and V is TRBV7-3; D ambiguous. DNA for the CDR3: TGTGCCAGCAGCTTAGAAGACGGCTCCTACAATGAGCAGTTCTTC. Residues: CASSLEDGSYNEQFF.